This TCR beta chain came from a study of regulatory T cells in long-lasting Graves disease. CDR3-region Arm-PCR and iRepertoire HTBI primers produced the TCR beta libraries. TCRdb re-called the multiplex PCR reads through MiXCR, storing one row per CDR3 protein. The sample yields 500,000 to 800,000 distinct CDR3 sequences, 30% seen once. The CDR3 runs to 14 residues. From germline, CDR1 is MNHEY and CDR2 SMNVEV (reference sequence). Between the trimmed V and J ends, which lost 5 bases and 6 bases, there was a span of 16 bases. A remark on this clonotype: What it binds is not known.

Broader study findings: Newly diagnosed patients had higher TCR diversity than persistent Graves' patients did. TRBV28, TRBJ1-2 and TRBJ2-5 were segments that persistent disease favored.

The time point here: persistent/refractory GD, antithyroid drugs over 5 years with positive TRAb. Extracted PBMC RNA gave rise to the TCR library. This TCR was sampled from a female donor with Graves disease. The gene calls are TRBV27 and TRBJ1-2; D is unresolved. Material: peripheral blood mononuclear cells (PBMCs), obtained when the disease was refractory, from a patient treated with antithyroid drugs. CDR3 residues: CASSPLGSSDGYTF. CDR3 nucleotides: TGTGCCAGCAGTCCCCTAGGGAGCTCGGATGGCTACACCTTC.